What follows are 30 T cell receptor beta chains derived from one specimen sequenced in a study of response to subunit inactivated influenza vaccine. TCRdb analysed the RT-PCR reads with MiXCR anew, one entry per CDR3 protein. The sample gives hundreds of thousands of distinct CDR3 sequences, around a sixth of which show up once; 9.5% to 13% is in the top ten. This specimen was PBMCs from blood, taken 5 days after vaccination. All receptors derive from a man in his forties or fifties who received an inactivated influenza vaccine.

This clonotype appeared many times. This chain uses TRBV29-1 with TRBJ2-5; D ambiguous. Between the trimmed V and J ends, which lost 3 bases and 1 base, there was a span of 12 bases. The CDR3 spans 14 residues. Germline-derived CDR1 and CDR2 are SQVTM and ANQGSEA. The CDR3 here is CSVDLLLPQETQYF. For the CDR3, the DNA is TGCAGCGTTGACTTACTGCTACCCCAAGAGACCCAGTACTTC. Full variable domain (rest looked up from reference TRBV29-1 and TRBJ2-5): SAVISQKPSRDICQRGTSLTIQCQVDSQVTMMFWYRQQPGQSLTLIATANQGSEATYESGFVIDKFPISRPNLTFSTLTVSNMSPEDSSIYLCSVDLLLPQETQYFGPGTRLLVL.

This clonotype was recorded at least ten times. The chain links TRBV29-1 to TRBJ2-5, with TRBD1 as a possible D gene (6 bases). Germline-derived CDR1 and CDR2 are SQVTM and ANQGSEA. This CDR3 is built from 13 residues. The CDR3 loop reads CRAGQLYQETQYF. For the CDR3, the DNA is TGCAGGGCCGGACAGCTGTACCAAGAGACCCAGTACTTC.

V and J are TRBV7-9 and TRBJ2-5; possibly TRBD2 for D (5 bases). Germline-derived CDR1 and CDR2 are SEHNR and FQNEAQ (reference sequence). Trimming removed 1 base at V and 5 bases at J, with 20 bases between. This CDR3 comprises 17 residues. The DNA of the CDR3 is TGTGCCAGCAGCTTAGTTAAAATAGTAGCGATCTCGGAGACCCAGTACTTC. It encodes CASSLVKIVAISETQYF.

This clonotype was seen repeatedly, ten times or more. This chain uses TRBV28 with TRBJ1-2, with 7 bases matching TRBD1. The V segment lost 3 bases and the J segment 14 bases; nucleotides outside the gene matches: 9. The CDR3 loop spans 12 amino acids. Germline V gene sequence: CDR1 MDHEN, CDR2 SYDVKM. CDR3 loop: CASSFLGQAETF. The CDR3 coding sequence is TGTGCCAGCAGTTTCCTCGGACAGGCGGAGACCTTC.

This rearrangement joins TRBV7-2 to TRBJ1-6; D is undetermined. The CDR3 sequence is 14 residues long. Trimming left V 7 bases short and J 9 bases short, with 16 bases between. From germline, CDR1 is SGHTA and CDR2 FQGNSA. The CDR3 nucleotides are TGTGCCAGCATCACACCGGCCCTAGGTTCACCCCTCCACTTT. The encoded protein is CASITPALGSPLHF.

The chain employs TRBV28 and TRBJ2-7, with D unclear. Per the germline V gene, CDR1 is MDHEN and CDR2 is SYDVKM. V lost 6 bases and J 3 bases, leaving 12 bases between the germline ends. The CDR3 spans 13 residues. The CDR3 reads CASSPNPNYEQYF. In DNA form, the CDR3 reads TGTGCCAGCAGCCCTAACCCTAACTACGAGCAGTACTTC.

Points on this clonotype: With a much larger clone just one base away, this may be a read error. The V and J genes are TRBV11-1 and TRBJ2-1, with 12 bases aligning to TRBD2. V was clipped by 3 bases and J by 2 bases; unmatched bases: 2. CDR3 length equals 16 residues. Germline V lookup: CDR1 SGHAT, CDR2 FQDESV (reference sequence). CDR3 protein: CASSLGTSGPYNEQFF. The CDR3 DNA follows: TGTGCCAGCAGCTTGGGGACTAGCGGGCCCTACAATGAGCAGTTCTTC.

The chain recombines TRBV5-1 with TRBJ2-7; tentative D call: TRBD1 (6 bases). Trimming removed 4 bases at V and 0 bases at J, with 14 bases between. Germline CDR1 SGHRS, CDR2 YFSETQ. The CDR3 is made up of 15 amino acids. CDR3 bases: TGCGCCAGCAGCGGATACCTACAGGGCTCCTACGAGCAGTACTTC. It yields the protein CASSGYLQGSYEQYF.

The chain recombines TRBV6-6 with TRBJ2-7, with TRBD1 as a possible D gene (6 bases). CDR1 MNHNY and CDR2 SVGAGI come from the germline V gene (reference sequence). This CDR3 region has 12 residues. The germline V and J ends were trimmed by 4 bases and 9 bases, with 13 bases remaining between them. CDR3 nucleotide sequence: TGTGCCAGCAGTTCGACAGGCACGGCGCAGTACTTC. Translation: CASSSTGTAQYF.

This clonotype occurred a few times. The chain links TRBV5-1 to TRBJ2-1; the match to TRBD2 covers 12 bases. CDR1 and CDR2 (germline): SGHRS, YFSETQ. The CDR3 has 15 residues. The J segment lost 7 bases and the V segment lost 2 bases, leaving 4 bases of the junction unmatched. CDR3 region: CASSFTSGRPNEQFF. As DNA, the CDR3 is TGCGCCAGCAGCTTCACTAGCGGGAGGCCAAATGAGCAGTTCTTC.

The CDR3 DNA is TGTGCCAGCTCGCCCAGGGTCAGAGAGACCCAGTACTTC. Amino acid sequence: CASSPRVRETQYF. The chain uses TRBV12-3 or TRBV12-4 and TRBJ2-5; D might be TRBD1 (5 bases). Deletions cut 8 bases from V and 4 bases from J, with 14 bases between. CDR3 length: 13 residues.

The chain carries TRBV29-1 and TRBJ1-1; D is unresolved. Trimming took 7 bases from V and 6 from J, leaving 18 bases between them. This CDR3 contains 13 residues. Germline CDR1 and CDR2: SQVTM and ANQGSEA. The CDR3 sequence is CSARRMEKPEAFF. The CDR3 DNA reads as TGCAGCGCCCGACGAATGGAGAAACCTGAAGCTTTCTTT.

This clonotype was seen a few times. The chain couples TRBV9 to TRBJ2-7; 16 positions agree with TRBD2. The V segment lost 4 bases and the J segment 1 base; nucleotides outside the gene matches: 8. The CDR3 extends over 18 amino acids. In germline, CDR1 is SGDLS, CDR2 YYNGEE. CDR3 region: CASSPGTSGRALSYEQYF. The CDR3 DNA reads TGTGCCAGCAGCCCTGGGACTAGCGGGAGGGCCCTATCCTACGAGCAGTACTTC.

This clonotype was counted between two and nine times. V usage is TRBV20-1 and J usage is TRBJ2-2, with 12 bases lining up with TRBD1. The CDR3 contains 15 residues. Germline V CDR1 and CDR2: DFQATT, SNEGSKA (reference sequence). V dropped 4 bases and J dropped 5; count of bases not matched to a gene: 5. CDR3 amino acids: CSATGTGGGTGELFF. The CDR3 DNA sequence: TGCAGTGCTACAGGGACAGGGGGCGGGACCGGGGAGCTGTTTTTT.

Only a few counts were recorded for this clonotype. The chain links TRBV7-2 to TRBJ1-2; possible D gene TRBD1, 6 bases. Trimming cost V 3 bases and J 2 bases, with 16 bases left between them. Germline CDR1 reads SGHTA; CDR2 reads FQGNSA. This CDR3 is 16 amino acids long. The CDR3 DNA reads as TGTGCCAGCAGCTTTACTTGGACAGAGACAAACTATGGCTACACCTTC. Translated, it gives CASSFTWTETNYGYTF.

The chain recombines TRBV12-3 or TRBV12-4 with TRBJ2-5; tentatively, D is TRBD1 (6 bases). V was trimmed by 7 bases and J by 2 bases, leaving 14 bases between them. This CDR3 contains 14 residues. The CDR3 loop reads CASTHRDTQETQYF. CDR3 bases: TGTGCCAGCACCCACCGGGACACACAAGAGACCCAGTACTTC.

CDR3 sequence: CASSESGGNTEAFF. Written as DNA, the CDR3 is TGTGCCAGCAGTGAATCGGGAGGGAACACTGAAGCTTTCTTT. V and J are TRBV6-1 and TRBJ1-1; no clear D gene. Trimming took 2 bases from V and 1 from J, leaving 8 bases between them. The CDR3 has 14 amino acids. The germline V gene encodes CDR1 MNHNS and CDR2 SASEGT.

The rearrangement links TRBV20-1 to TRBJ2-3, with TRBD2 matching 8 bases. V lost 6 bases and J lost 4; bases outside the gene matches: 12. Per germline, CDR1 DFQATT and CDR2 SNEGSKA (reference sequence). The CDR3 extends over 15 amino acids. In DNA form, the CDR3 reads TGCAGTGCACCCGGGATAGCGGGACTTCCAGATACGCAGTATTTT. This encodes CSAPGIAGLPDTQYF.

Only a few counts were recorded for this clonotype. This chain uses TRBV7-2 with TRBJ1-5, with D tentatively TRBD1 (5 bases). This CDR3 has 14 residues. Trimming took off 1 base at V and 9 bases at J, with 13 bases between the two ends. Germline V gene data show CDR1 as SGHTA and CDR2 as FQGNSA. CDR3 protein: CASSLGAGQVPQHF. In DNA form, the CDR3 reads TGTGCCAGCAGCTTAGGGGCAGGGCAAGTGCCCCAGCATTTT. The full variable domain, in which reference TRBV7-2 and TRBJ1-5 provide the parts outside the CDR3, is GAGVSQSPSNKVTEKGKDVELRCDPISGHTALYWYRQSLGQGLEFLIYFQGNSAPDKSGLPSDRFSAERTGGSVSTLTIQRTQQEDSAVYLCASSLGAGQVPQHFGDGTRLSIL.

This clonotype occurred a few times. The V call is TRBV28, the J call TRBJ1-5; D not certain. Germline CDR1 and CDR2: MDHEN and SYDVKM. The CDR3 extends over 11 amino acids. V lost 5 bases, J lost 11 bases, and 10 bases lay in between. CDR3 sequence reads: CASSLRGSQHF. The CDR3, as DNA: TGTGCCAGCAGTCTTAGAGGGTCCCAGCATTTT.

Here the CDR3 reads CASSFQGGANEQFF. The CDR3 DNA follows: TGTGCCAGCAGCTTTCAGGGGGGCGCGAATGAGCAGTTCTTC. The chain joins TRBV7-2 to TRBJ2-1, with D tentatively TRBD1 (7 bases). This CDR3 contains 14 residues. CDR1 SGHTA and CDR2 FQGNSA come from the germline V gene. Trimming cost V 3 bases and J 7 bases, with 13 bases left between them.

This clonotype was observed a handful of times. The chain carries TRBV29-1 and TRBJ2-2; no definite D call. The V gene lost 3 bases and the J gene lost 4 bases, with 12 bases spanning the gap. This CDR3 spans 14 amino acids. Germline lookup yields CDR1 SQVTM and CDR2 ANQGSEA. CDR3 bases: TGCAGCGTTGACCTCAATTTGGGCACCGGGGAGCTGTTTTTT. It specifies CSVDLNLGTGELFF.

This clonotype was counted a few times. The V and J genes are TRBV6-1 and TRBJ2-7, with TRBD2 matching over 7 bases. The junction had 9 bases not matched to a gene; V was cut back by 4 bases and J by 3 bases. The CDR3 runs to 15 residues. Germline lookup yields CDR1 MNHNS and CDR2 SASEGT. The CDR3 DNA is TGTGCCAGCAGTGCAGCGGGACTCACCAGCTACGAGCAGTACTTC. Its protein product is CASSAAGLTSYEQYF.

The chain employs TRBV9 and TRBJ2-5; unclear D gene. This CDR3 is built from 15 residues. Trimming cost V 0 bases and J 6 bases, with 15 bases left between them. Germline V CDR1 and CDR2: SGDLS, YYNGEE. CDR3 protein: CASSVVGTPEQTQYF. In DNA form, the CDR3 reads TGTGCCAGCAGCGTAGTCGGAACCCCGGAACAGACCCAGTACTTC. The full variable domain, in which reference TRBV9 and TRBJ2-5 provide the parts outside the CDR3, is DSGVTQTPKHLITATGQRVTLRCSPRSGDLSVYWYQQSLDQGLQFLIQYYNGEERAKGNILERFSAQQFPDLHSELNLSSLELGDSALYFCASSVVGTPEQTQYFGPGTRLLVL.

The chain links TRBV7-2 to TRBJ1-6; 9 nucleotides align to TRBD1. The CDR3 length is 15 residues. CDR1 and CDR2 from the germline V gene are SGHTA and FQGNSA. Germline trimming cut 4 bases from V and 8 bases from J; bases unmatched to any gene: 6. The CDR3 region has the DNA TGTGCCAGCAGCTGGGACAGGGCTGGGGATTCACCCCTCCACTTT. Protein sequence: CASSWDRAGDSPLHF.

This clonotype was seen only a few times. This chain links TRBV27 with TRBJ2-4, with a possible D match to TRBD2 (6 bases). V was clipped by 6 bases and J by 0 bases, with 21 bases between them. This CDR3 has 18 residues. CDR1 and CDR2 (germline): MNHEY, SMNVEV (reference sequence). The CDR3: CASRLGGLVEGAKNIQYF. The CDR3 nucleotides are TGTGCCAGCAGGCTCGGAGGGTTGGTCGAGGGAGCCAAAAACATTCAGTACTTC.

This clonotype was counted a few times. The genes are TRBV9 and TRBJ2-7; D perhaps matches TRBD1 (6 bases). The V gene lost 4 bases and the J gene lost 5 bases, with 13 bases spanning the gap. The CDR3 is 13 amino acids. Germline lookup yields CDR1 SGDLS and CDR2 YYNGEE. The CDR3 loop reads CASSKGDYDEQYF. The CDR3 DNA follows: TGTGCCAGCAGCAAGGGGGATTACGACGAGCAGTACTTC.

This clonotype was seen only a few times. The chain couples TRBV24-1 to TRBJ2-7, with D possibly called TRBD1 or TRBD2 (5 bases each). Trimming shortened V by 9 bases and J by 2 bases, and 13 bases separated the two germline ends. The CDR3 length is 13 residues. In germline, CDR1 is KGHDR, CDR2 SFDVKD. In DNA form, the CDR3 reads TGTGCCACCGGGGACCCGTTGACCTACGAGCAGTACTTC. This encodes CATGDPLTYEQYF.

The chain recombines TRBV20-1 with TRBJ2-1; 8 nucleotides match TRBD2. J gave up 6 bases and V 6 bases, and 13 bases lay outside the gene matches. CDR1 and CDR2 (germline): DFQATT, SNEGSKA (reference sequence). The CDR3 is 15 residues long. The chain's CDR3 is CSAGTRSGSVNEQFF. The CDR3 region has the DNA TGCAGTGCAGGGACCCGAAGCGGGAGTGTCAATGAGCAGTTCTTC.

CDR3 nucleotides: TGTGCCAGCAGAGGGACAGGGGGCTACGGGTACGAGCAGTACTTC. Translating it yields CASRGTGGYGYEQYF. The J gene is TRBJ2-7, the V gene TRBV27; 12 bases line up with TRBD1. Germline V gene data show CDR1 as MNHEY and CDR2 as SMNVEV (reference sequence). The CDR3 has 15 residues. V trimming: 6 bases; J trimming: 4 bases; junction bases outside the gene matches: 7.